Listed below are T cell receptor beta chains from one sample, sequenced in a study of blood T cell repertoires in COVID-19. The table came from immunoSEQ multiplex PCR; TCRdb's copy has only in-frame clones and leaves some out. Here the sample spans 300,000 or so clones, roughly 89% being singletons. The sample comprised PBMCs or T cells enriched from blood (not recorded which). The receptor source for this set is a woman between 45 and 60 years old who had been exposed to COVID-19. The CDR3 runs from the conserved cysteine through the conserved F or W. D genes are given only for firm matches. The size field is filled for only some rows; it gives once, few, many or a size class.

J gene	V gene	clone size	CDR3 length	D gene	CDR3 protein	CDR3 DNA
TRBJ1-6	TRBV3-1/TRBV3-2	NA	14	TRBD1	CASSHGQGNSPLHF	TGTGCCAGCAGCCACGGACAGGGGAACTCACCCCTCCACTTT
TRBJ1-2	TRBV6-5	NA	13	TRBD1	CASTGTANYGYTF	TGTGCCAGCACTGGGACAGCTAACTATGGCTACACCTTC
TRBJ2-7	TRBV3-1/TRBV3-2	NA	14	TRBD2	CASSQPGTSGEQYF	TGTGCCAGCAGCCAACCCGGGACTAGCGGCGAGCAGTACTTC
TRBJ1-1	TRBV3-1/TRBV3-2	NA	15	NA	CASSQVGAAYAEAFF	TGTGCCAGCAGCCAAGTGGGGGCAGCGTACGCTGAAGCTTTCTTT
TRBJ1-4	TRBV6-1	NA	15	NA	CASSDRSATNEKLFF	TGTGCCAGCAGTGATCGGAGTGCAACTAATGAAAAACTGTTTTTT
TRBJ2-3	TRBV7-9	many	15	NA	CASSLAGGPRDTQYF	TGTGCCAGCAGCTTAGCGGGGGGTCCTCGGGATACGCAGTATTTT
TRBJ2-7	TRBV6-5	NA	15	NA	CASTTQGRASYEQYF	TGTGCCAGCACCACACAGGGAAGGGCCTCCTACGAGCAGTACTTC
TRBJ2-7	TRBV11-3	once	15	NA	CASSLGFGGAYEQYF	TGTGCCAGCAGCTTAGGTTTCGGCGGAGCCTACGAGCAGTACTTC
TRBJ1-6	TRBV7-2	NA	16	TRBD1	CASSLDPTGRSSPLHF	TGTGCCAGCAGCTTAGATCCGACAGGGCGGTCTTCACCCCTCCACTTT
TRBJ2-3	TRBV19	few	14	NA	CASRVGGDTDTQYF	TGTGCCAGTAGGGTTGGGGGCGACACAGATACGCAGTATTTT
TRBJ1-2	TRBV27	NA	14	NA	CASSFYPNFGGYTF	TGTGCCAGCAGTTTTTACCCTAATTTCGGTGGCTACACCTTC
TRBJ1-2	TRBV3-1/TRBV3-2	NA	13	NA	CASSQALLYGYTF	TGTGCCAGCAGCCAAGCGTTACTCTATGGCTACACCTTC
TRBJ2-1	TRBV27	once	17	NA	CASSPTGGTTSYNEQFF	TGTGCCAGCAGCCCTACGGGTGGGACAACCTCCTACAATGAGCAGTTCTTC
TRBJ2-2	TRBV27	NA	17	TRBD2	CASSSGLAAVHTGELFF	TGTGCCAGCAGTTCGGGACTAGCGGCGGTCCACACCGGGGAGCTGTTTTTT
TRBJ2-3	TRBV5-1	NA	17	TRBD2	CASSSGPTSGGADTQYF	TGCGCCAGCAGCTCTGGCCCGACTAGCGGGGGGGCGGATACGCAGTATTTT
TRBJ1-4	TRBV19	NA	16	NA	CASTSGTISTNEKLFF	TGTGCCAGTACTTCCGGGACTATATCAACTAATGAAAAACTGTTTTTT
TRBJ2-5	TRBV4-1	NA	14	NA	CASSQAPGLETQYF	TGCGCCAGCAGCCAAGCCCCGGGTCTCGAGACCCAGTACTTC
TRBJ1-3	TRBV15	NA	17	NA	CATSRDDGRVYGNTIYF	TGTGCCACCAGCAGAGATGATGGCAGGGTGTACGGAAACACCATATATTTT
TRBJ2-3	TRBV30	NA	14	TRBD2	CAWVSGGAIDTQYF	TGTGCCTGGGTTAGCGGGGGGGCCATAGATACGCAGTATTTT
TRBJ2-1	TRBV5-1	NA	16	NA	CASSLGGLGPYNEQFF	TGCGCCAGCAGCTTGGGTGGACTGGGCCCATACAATGAGCAGTTCTTC
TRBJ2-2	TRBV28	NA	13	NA	CASLWTATGELFF	TGTGCCAGCCTTTGGACAGCGACCGGGGAGCTGTTTTTT
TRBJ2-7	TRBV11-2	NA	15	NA	CASSLRGGGSYEQYF	TGTGCCAGCAGCTTAAGGGGAGGTGGCTCCTACGAGCAGTACTTC
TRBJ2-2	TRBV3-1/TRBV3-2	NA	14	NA	CASSPGREAGELFF	TGTGCCAGCAGCCCAGGGCGCGAGGCCGGGGAGCTGTTTTTT
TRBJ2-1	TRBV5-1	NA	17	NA	CASSLAGGISSYNEQFF	TGCGCCAGCAGCTTGGCCGGCGGAATTAGCTCCTACAATGAGCAGTTCTTC
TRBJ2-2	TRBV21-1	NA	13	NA	CASSKAAGGELFF	TGTGCCAGCAGCAAGGCGGCGGGGGGGGAGCTGTTTTTT
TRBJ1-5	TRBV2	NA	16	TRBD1	CASSPGTGAINQPQHF	TGTGCCAGCAGTCCCGGGACAGGGGCCATTAATCAGCCCCAGCATTTT
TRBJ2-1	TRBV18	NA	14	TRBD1	CASSPLFTDRAMFF	TGTGCCAGCTCACCACTTTTCACGGACAGGGCTATGTTCTTC
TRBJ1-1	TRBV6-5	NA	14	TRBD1	CASNRQGANTEAFF	TGTGCCAGCAACCGACAGGGGGCGAACACTGAAGCTTTCTTT
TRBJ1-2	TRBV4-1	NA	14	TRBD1	CASSQGTGEEGYTF	TGCGCCAGCAGCCAGGGGACAGGGGAAGAAGGCTACACCTTC
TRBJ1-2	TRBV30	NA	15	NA	CAWSDPLRGNYGYTF	TGTGCCTGGAGTGATCCTCTTCGGGGTAACTATGGCTACACCTTC
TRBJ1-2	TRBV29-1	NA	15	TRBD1	CSIRGQGFIVGGYTF	TGCAGCATCCGGGGACAGGGGTTTATTGTAGGTGGCTACACCTTC
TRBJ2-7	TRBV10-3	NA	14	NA	CAISESGGFHEQYF	TGTGCCATCAGTGAGTCGGGGGGTTTCCACGAGCAGTACTTC
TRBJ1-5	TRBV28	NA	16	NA	CASSPRGSLSNQPQHF	TGTGCCAGCAGCCCCCGGGGGTCCCTTAGCAATCAGCCCCAGCATTTT
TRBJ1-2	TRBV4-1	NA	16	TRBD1	CASSQDQETGLYGYTF	TGCGCCAGCAGCCAAGATCAGGAGACAGGGTTATATGGCTACACCTTC
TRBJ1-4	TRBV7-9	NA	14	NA	CASSSSGSGEKLFF	TGTGCCAGCAGCTCCTCGGGGAGTGGGGAAAAACTGTTTTTT
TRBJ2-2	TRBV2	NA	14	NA	CASKSSGNTGELFF	TGTGCCAGCAAAAGTTCGGGAAACACCGGGGAGCTGTTTTTT
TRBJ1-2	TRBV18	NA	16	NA	CASSPQAGDRNYGYTF	TGTGCCAGCTCACCACAAGCAGGGGATCGGAACTATGGCTACACCTTC
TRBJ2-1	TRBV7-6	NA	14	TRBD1	CASSLGTGPNEQFF	TGTGCCAGCAGCTTAGGGACAGGGCCCAATGAGCAGTTCTTC
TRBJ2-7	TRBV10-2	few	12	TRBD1	CASQDRGYEQYF	TGCGCCAGCCAGGACAGGGGCTACGAGCAGTACTTC
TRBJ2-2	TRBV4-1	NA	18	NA	CASSPDYPPGVRTGELFF	TGCGCCAGCAGTCCCGACTACCCCCCAGGGGTTCGCACCGGGGAGCTGTTTTTT
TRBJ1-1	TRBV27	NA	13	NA	CASRSDIYTEAFF	TGTGCCAGCAGGAGCGATATCTACACTGAAGCTTTCTTT
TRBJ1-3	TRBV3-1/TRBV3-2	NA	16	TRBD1	CASSQGTGSSGNTIYF	TGTGCCAGCAGCCAAGGGACAGGGAGCTCTGGAAACACCATATATTTT
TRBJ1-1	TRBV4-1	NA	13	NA	CASSQLANTEAFF	TGCGCCAGCAGCCAATTGGCGAACACTGAAGCTTTCTTT
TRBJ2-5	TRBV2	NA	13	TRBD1	CASRTGGAETQYF	TGTGCCAGCAGGACAGGGGGGGCGGAGACCCAGTACTTC
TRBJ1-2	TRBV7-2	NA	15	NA	CASSLGPGSNYGYTF	TGTGCCAGCAGCTTAGGTCCGGGGAGTAACTATGGCTACACCTTC
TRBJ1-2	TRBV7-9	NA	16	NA	CASRKGQGDPYGGYTF	TGTGCCAGCAGAAAGGGGCAGGGCGATCCCTATGGTGGCTACACCTTC
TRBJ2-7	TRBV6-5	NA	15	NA	CASSALRSRRGEQYF	TGTGCCAGCAGCGCCCTCCGTTCCCGTCGGGGCGAGCAGTACTTC
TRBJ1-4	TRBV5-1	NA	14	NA	CASSLGTLYEKLFF	TGCGCCAGCAGTTTGGGGACACTTTATGAAAAACTGTTTTTT